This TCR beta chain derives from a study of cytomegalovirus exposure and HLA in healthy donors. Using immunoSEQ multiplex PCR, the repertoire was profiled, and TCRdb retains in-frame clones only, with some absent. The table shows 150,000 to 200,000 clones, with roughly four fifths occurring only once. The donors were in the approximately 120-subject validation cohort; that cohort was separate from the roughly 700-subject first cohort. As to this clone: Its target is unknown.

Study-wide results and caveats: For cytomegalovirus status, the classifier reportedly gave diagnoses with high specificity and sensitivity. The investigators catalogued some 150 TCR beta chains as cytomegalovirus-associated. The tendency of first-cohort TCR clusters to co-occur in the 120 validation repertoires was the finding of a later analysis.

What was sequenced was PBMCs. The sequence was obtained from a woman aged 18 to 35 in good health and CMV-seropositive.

CDR3 protein: CASSLMGGSYNEQFF. The CDR3 nucleotides are TGCGCCAGCAGCTTGATGGGGGGGTCCTACAATGAGCAGTTCTTC. The chain is built from TRBV5-1 and TRBJ2-1, with TRBD2 matching 7 bases. From germline, CDR1 is SGHRS and CDR2 YFSETQ. J gave up 1 base and V 1 base, and 2 bases lay outside the gene matches. This CDR3 has 15 residues.